This T cell receptor beta chain was captured by sequencing in a study of CD8+ T cells in alopecia areata. The CDR3 runs to 11 residues. The germline V and J ends were trimmed by 7 bases and 7 bases, with 14 bases remaining between them. The germline gives CDR1 SQVTM, CDR2 ANQGSEA. The sample's treatment: oral pan-JAK inhibitor, 5-10 mg twice daily. The authors extracted RNA and reverse transcribed it into cDNA as the sequencing template. Here immunoSEQ multiplex PCR was the method, and the copy in TCRdb shows in-frame clones only, minus some. In the table there are around 70,000 clones, 25% to 35% of which are singletons.

The material sequenced was CD8+ T cells sorted from blood, taken at week 4, from a patient treated with tofacitinib. This TCR came from a human donor with alopecia areata. This chain connects TRBV29-1 to TRBJ2-7; D possibly corresponds to TRBD2 (7 bases). In DNA form, the CDR3 reads TGCAGCGCCCTGGGAGGGGGAGAGCAGTACTTC. Amino acid sequence: CSALGGGEQYF.